The text below deals with one T cell receptor (beta chain). The germline CDR1 and CDR2 sequences are MDHEN and SYDVKM. With 3 bases clipped from V and 2 bases from J, the junction kept 3 bases outside the gene matches. This CDR3 is built from 14 residues. Under the authors' procedure: Amplified reference gene primers provided the basis for estimating nucleated cell counts. Some clones are missing from TCRdb's copy, which holds only in-frame ones; the method was immunoSEQ multiplex PCR. That table furnishes V, J and clone size, whereas the DNA furnished D and trimming. The sample contains some 340,000 clones, around 83% of which appear only once. These data belong to a study of blood T cell repertoires in COVID-19. As for the study in general: Specimens from acute and convalescent COVID-19 originated in the United States, Italy and Spain.

The origin of this receptor is a man aged 25-45 years with active or convalescent COVID-19. Sequencing input: peripheral blood. V usage is TRBV28 and J usage is TRBJ2-7; 8 positions agree with TRBD1. The CDR3 coding sequence is TGTGCCAGCAGTTTCCCGGACAGGGCCTACGAGCAGTACTTC. This codes for CASSFPDRAYEQYF.